Reported below is one TCR beta chain. Its antigen is currently unknown. Trimming removed 7 bases at V and 4 bases at J, with 10 bases between. This CDR3 has 12 residues. CDR1 is MNHNS, CDR2 SASEGT, per germline. This record belongs to a study of OX40 agonist ivuxolimab in advanced cancers. Study at large: Those treated in dose escalation had hepatocellular carcinoma, melanoma, renal cell cancer or head and neck cancer. The group had a mean age of approximately 60 years, ranged from about 20 to 80, and was just under 85% male.

General study results and limits: With doses of 0.1 to 3.0 mg/kg, CD4+ and CD8+ blood T cells had undergone clonal expansion by week 6.

TCRdb keeps only in-frame clones here, not all; method: immunoSEQ multiplex PCR. This sample has 70,000 to 90,000 clones; 70% to 90% occur once, and the top ten carry over 10%. The sequenced sample was CD4+ or CD8+ T cells sorted from blood, obtained in a trial of the OX40 agonist ivuxolimab. This receptor was obtained from an adult with an advanced solid tumor such as melanoma, head and neck, liver or kidney cancer. The rearrangement links TRBV6-1 to TRBJ1-1; D is ambiguous. The CDR3 loop is CASKLVPTEAFF. The CDR3 region has the DNA TGTGCCAGCAAGTTAGTCCCCACTGAAGCTTTCTTT.